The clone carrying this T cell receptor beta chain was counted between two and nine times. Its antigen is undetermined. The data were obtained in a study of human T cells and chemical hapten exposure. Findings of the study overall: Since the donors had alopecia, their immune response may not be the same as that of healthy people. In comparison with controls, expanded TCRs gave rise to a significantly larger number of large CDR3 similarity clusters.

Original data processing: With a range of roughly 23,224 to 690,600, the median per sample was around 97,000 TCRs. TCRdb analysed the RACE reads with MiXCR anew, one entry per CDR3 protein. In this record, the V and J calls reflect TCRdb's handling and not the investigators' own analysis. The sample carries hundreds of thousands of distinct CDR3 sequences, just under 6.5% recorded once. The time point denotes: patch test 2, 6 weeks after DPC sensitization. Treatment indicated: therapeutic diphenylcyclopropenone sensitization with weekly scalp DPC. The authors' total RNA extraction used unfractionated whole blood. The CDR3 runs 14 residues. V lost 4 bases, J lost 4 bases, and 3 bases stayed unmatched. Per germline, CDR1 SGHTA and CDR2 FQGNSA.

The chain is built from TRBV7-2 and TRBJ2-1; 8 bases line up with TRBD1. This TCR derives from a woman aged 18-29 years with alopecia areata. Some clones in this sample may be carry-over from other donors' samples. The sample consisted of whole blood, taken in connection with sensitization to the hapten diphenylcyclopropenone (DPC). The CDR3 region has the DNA TGTGCCAGCAGCTCTCGACAGGGGTACAATGAGCAGTTCTTC. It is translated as CASSSRQGYNEQFF.